This TCR beta chain is from a study of technical replicates of blood from a handful of donors. Generated by immunoSEQ multiplex PCR, the TCRdb table keeps only in-frame clones and is missing some. This sample has about 75,000 clones; about 97% occur once, and the top ten carry about 0.29%. Source material: T cells isolated from PBMCs. The TCR sequence derives from a human donor in good health.

The CDR3 DNA reads as TGTGCCAGCGGGAAAAAGGACAGGGAAACCGGGGAGCTGTTTTTT. Residues: CASGKKDRETGELFF. V gene TRBV2 combines with J gene TRBJ2-2, with 8 positions matching TRBD1. Trimming at V came to 8 bases and at J to 5 bases, leaving 10 bases not matched to a gene. Per germline, CDR1 SNHLY and CDR2 FYNNEI. CDR3 length equals 15 residues.